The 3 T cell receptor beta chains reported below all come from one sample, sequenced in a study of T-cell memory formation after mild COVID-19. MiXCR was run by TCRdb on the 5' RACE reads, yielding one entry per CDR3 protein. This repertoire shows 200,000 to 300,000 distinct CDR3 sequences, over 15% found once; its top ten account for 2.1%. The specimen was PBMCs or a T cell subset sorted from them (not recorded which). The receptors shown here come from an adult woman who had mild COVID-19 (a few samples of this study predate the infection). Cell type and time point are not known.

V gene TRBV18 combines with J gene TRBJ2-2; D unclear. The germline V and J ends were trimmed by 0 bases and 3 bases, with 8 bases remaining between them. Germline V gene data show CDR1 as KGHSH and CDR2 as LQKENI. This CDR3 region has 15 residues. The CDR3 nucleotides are TGTGCCAGCTCACCACCGGCCACTTACACCGGGGAGCTGTTTTTT. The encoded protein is CASSPPATYTGELFF. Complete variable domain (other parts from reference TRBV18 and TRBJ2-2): NAGVMQNPRHLVRRRGQEARLRCSPMKGHSHVYWYRQLPEEGLKFMVYLQKENIIDESGMPKERFSAEFPKEGPSILRIQQVVRGDSAAYFCASSPPATYTGELFFGEGSRLTVL.

The CDR3 region is CASRLTGTGSYNEQFF. The DNA of the CDR3 is TGTGCCAGCAGACTGACCGGGACAGGGTCCTACAATGAGCAGTTCTTC. The gene calls are TRBV6-5 and TRBJ2-1; TRBD1 aligns across 9 bases. There are 16 residues in the CDR3. Germline CDR1 and CDR2: MNHEY and SVGAGI. The ends lost 6 bases at V and 1 base at J; junction bases unmatched: 7.

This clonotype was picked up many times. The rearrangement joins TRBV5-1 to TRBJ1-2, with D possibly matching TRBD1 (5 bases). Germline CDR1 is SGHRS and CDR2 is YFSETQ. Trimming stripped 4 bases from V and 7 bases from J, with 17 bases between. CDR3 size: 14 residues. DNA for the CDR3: TGCGCCAGCAGCCCGGATGGGGGTATCGGTGGCTACACCTTC. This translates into CASSPDGGIGGYTF.